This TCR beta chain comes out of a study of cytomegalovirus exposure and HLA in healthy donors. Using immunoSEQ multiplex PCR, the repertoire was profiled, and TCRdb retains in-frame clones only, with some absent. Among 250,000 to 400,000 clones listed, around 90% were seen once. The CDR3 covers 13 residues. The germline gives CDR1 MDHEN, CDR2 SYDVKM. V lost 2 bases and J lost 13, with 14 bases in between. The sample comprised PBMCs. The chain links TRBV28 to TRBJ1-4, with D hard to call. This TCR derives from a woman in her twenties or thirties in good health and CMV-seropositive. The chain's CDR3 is CASSLMVADSLFF. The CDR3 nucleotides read TGTGCCAGCAGTTTAATGGTAGCGGATTCACTGTTTTTT. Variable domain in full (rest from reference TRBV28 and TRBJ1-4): DVKVTQSSRYLVKRTGEKVFLECVQDMDHENMFWYRQDPGLGLRLIYFSYDVKMKEKGDIPEGYSVSREKKERFSLILESASTNQTSMYLCASSLMVADSLFFGSGTQLSVL.